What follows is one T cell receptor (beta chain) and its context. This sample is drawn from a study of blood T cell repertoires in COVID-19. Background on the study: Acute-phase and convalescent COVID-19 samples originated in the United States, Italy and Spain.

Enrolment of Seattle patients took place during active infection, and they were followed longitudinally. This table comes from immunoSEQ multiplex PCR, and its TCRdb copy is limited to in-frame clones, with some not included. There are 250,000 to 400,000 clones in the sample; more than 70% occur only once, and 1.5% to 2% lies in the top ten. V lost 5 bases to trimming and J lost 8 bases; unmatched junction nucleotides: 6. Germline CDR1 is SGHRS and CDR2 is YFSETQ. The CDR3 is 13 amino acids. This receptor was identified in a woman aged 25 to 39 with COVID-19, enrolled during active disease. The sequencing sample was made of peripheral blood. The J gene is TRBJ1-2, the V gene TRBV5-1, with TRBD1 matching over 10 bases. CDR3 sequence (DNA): TGCGCCAGCAGTAGACAGGGGGCGGAGGGCTACACCTTC. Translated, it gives CASSRQGAEGYTF. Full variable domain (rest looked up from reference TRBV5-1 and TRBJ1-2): KAGVTQTPRYLIKTRGQQVTLSCSPISGHRSVSWYQQTPGQGLQFLFEYFSETQRNKGNFPGRFSGRQFSNSRSEMNVSTLELGDSALYLCASSRQGAEGYTFGSGTRLTVV.